This TCR beta chain stems from a study of T cell repertoires in cytomegalovirus infection. Study-wide results and limits: Dominating the ex vivo response were TCR beta clonotypes that were CMV-specific and HLA-C-restricted.

Only one count was recorded for this clonotype. Its antigen is not known. This may come from a read error, since a much larger clone is one base off. TCRdb recomputed calls from the reads with MiXCR, one row per CDR3 protein. The table includes around 240,000 distinct CDR3 sequences, approximately 22% detected once. The germline CDR1 and CDR2 sequences are LGHNA and YNFKEQ. The CDR3 has 17 amino acids. Trimming took 0 bases from V and 8 from J, leaving 20 bases between them. The sample comprised CD8+ T cells from PBMCs. The clonotype was recovered from a human donor in good health (CMV status not recorded). Some clones in this sample may be carry-over from other donors' samples. The V gene is TRBV4-2, the J gene TRBJ2-1; the D gene could be TRBD1 or TRBD2 (5 bases each). CDR3 coding DNA: TGTGCCAGCAGCCAAGAACAAAGGGACCCCCTAATCGATGAGCAGTTCTTC. Translating gives CASSQEQRDPLIDEQFF.